This T cell receptor (beta chain) was found in a study of early T cells in non-severe SARS-CoV-2 infection. TCRdb reprocessed the 5' RACE reads with MiXCR, giving one entry per CDR3 protein. The profile shows about 70,000 distinct CDR3 sequences, around 13% of them singletons. Trimming cost V 4 bases and J 0 bases; bases outside gene matches: 8. Per germline, CDR1 MNHEY and CDR2 SMNVEV (reference sequence). The CDR3 length is 16 residues. Sequenced here: whole blood, sampled at baseline. The V and J genes are TRBV27 and TRBJ2-7, with TRBD1 identical over 8 bases. This TCR was sampled from an adult who was a healthcare worker with PCR-confirmed SARS-CoV-2 infection or an uninfected control (not recorded which). The CDR3 sequence is CASSSLGQAFSYEQYF. The DNA for the CDR3 is TGTGCCAGCAGTTCCCTGGGACAGGCGTTCTCCTACGAGCAGTACTTC.